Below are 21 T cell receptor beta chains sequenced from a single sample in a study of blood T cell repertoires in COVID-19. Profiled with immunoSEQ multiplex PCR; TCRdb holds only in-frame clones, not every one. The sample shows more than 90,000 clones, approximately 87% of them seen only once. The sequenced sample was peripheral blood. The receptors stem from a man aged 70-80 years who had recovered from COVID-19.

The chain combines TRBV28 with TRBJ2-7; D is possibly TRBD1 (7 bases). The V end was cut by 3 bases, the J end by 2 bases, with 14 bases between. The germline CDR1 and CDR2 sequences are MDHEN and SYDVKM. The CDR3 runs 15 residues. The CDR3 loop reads CASSFGGQITYEQYF. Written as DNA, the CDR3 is TGTGCCAGCAGTTTCGGGGGACAGATCACCTACGAGCAGTACTTC.

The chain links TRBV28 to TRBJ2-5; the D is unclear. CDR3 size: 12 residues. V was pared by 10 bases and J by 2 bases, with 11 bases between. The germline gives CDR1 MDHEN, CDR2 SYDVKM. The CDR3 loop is CATLGFQETQYF. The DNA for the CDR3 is TGTGCCACCCTCGGGTTTCAAGAGACCCAGTACTTC.

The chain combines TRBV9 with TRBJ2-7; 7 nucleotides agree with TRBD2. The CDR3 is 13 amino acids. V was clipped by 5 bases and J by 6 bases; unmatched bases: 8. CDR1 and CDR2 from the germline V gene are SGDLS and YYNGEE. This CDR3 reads CASSKGWGGEQYF. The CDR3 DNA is TGTGCCAGCAGTAAAGGATGGGGGGGCGAGCAGTACTTC.

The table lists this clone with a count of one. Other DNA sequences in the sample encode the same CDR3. The CDR3 here is CASSPRGTGLDGYTF. The CDR3 DNA reads as TGTGCCAGCAGCCCCCGTGGGACAGGGCTCGATGGCTACACCTTC. The rearrangement uses TRBV5-5 and TRBJ1-2; 9 bases line up with TRBD1. After removal of 4 bases from V and 6 bases from J, the junction contained 10 bases not matched to a gene. Germline assignment: CDR1 SGHKS and CDR2 YYEKEE (reference sequence). This CDR3 contains 15 residues.

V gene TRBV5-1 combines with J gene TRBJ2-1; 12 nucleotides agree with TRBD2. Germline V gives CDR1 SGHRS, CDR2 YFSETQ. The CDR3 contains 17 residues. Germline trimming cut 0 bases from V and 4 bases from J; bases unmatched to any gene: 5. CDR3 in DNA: TGCGCCAGCAGCTTGGGACTAGCGGGGGCCCTATACAATGAGCAGTTCTTC. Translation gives CASSLGLAGALYNEQFF.

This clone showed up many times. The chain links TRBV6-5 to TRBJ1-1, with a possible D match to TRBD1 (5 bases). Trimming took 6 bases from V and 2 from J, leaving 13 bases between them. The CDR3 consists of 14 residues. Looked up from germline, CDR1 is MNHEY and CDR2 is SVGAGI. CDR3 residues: CASRRTQGNTEAFF. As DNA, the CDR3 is TGTGCCAGCAGACGGACGCAGGGCAACACTGAAGCTTTCTTT.

The CDR3 is CATSETGAPPYEQYF. The CDR3 nucleotides are TGTGCCACCAGTGAGACGGGAGCACCCCCCTACGAGCAGTACTTC. The chain links TRBV24-1 to TRBJ2-7; D is possibly TRBD2 (6 bases). There are 15 residues in the CDR3. V was pared by 4 bases and J by 2 bases, with 14 bases between. Germline V gene sequence: CDR1 KGHDR, CDR2 SFDVKD.

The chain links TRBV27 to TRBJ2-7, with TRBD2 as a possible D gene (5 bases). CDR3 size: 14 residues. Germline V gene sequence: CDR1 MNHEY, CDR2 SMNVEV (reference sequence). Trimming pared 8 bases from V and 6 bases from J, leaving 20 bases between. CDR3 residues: CASGPLRVSTEQYF. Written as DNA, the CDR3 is TGTGCCAGCGGTCCTTTGCGGGTTAGCACCGAGCAGTACTTC.

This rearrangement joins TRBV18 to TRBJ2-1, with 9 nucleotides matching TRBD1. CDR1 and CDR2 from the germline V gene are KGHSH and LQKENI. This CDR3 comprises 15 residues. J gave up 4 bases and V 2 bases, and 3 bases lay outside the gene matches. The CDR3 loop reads CASSPTGGFYNEQFF. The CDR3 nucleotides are TGTGCCAGCTCACCAACAGGGGGCTTTTACAATGAGCAGTTCTTC.

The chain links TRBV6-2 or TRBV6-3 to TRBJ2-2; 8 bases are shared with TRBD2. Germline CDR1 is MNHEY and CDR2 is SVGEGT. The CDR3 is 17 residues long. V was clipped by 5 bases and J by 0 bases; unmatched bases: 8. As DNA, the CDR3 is TGTGCCAGCAGTAAGCGACCGGGACTAGCGAACACCGGGGAGCTGTTTTTT. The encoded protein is CASSKRPGLANTGELFF.

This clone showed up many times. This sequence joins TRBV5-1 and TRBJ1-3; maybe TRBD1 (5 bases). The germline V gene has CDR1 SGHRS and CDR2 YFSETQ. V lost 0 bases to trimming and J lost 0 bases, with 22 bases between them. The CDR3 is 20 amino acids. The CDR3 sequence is CASSLAGGEKGESSGNTIYF. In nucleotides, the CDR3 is TGCGCCAGCAGCTTGGCCGGGGGGGAAAAAGGAGAAAGCTCTGGAAACACCATATATTTT.

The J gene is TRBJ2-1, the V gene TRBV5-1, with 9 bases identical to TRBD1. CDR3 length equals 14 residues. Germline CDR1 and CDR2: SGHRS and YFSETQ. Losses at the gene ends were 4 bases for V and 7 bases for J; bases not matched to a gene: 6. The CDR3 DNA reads TGCGCCAGCAGCCAGGGGACAGGGCAAAATGAGCAGTTCTTC. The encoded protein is CASSQGTGQNEQFF.

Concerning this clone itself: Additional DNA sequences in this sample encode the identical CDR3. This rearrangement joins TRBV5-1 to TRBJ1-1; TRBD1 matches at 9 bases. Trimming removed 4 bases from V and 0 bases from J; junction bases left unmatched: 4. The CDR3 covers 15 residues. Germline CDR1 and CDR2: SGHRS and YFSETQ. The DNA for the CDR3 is TGCGCCAGCAGCACAGGACAGGGGATGAACACTGAAGCTTTCTTT. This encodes CASSTGQGMNTEAFF.

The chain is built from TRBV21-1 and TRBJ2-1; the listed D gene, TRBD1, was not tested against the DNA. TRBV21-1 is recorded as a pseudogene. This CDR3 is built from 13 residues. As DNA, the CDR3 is TGTGCCAGTGCGAAGACAAGAAACAATGAGCAGTTCTTC. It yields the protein CASAKTRNNEQFF.

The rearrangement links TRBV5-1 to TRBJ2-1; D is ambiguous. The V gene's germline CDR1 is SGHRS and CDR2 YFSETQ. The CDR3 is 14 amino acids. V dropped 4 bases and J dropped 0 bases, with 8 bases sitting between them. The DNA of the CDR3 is TGCGCCAGCAGCAGCCAAAGCTCCTACAATGAGCAGTTCTTC. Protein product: CASSSQSSYNEQFF.

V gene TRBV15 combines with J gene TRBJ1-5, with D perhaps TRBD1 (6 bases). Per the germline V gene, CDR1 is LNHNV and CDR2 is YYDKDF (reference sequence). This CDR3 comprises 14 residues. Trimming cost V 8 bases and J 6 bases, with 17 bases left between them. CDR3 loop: CATGEYRDGQPQHF. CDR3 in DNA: TGTGCCACCGGGGAATACAGGGATGGTCAGCCCCAGCATTTT.

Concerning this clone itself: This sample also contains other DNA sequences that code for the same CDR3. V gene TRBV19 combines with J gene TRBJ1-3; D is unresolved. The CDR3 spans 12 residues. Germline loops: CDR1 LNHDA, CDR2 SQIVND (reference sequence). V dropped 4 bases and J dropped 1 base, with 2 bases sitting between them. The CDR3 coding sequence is TGTGCCAGTAGTACGTCTGGAAACACCATATATTTT. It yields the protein CASSTSGNTIYF.

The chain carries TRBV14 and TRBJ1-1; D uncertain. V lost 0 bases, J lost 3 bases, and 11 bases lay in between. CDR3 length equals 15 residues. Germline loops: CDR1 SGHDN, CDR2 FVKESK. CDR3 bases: TGTGCCAGCAGCCAAGAACATAACGCTGACACTGAAGCTTTCTTT. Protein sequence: CASSQEHNADTEAFF.

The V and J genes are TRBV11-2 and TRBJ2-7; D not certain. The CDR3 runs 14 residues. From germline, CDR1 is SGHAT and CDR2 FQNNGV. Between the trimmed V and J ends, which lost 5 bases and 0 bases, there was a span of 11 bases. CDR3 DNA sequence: TGTGCCAGCAGCCCGATGACTGTCTCCTACGAGCAGTACTTC. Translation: CASSPMTVSYEQYF.

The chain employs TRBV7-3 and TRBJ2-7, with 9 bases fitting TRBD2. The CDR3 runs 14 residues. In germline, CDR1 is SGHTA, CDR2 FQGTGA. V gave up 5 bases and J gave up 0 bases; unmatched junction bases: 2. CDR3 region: CASSQTSGSYEQYF. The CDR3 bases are TGTGCCAGCAGCCAGACTAGCGGCTCCTACGAGCAGTACTTC.

CDR3 sequence reads: CASSAGAINQPQHF. The CDR3, as DNA: TGTGCCAGCAGTGCGGGGGCCATTAATCAGCCCCAGCATTTT. The chain employs TRBV6-6 and TRBJ1-5; perhaps TRBD1 as D (6 bases). Germline CDR1 and CDR2: MNHNY and SVGAGI (reference sequence). CDR3 length: 14 residues. V lost 5 bases and J lost 4, with 12 bases in between.